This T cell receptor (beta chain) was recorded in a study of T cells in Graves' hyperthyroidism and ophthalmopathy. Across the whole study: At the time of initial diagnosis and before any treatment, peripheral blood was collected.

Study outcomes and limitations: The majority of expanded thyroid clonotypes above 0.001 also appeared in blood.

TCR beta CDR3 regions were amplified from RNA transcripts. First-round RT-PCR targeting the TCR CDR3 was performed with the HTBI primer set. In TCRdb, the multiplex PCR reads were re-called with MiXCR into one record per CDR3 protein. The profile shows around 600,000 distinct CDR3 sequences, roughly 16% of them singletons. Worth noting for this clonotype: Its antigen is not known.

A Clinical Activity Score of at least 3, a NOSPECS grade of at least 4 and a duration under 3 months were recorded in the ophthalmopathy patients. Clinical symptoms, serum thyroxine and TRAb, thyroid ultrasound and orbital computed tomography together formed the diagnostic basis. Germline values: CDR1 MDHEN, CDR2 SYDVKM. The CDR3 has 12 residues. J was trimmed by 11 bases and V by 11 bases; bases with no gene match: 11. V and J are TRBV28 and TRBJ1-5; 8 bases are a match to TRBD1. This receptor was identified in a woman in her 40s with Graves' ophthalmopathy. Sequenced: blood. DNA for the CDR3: TGTGCCGGCGGACAGGGAATCGCGGCCCAGCATTTT. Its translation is CAGGQGIAAQHF.